These 10 T cell receptor beta chains were sequenced from one sample in a study of identical twins. MiXCR, run by TCRdb on the 5' RACE reads, gives a single entry per CDR3 protein. Of approximately 530,000 distinct CDR3 sequences detected, around 24% appear once; the ten largest clones hold approximately 0.5%. The sample was also reused in another study, on yellow fever vaccine responses in identical twins.

The source material was CD4+ T cells sorted from blood. These receptor sequences come from a woman younger than 35 in good health.

This rearrangement joins TRBV11-2 to TRBJ2-5; D call uncertain. Between the trimmed V and J ends, which lost 5 bases and 1 base, there was a span of 11 bases. The CDR3 consists of 14 residues. Germline V gives CDR1 SGHAT, CDR2 FQNNGV. CDR3 sequence reads: CASSPHWTQETQYF. The CDR3 nucleotides are TGTGCCAGCAGCCCTCACTGGACCCAAGAGACCCAGTACTTC.

The chain joins TRBV4-1 to TRBJ2-2; TRBD1 matches at 7 bases. V lost 0 bases and J lost 4; bases outside the gene matches: 5. The CDR3 is 16 amino acids. Germline V lookup: CDR1 MGHRA, CDR2 YSYEKL. CDR3 in amino acids: CASSQDVAGGTGELFF. CDR3 nucleotide sequence: TGCGCCAGCAGCCAAGATGTCGCAGGGGGCACCGGGGAGCTGTTTTTT.

This clonotype occurred a few times. The CDR3 coding sequence is TGTGCCAGCAGCTTAGGTCCGGGGTACTCCTACGAGCAGTACTTC. Its translation: CASSLGPGYSYEQYF. The chain is built from TRBV7-2 and TRBJ2-7; tentatively, D is TRBD2 (5 bases). Between the trimmed V and J ends, which lost 1 base and 0 bases, there was a span of 10 bases. This CDR3 has 15 residues. CDR1 and CDR2 (germline): SGHTA, FQGNSA. The variable domain in full, completed from reference TRBV7-2 and TRBJ2-7, reads GAGVSQSPSNKVTEKGKDVELRCDPISGHTALYWYRQSLGQGLEFLIYFQGNSAPDKSGLPSDRFSAERTGGSVSTLTIQRTQQEDSAVYLCASSLGPGYSYEQYFGPGTRLTVT.

This clonotype showed up just a few times. V usage is TRBV12-3 or TRBV12-4 and J usage is TRBJ1-6, with TRBD1 identical over 8 bases. The CDR3 extends over 15 amino acids. The ends lost 5 bases at V and 7 bases at J; junction bases unmatched: 7. The CDR3 DNA is TGTGCCAGCAGTCCCCGGACAGGGAGGAATTCACCCCTCCACTTT. This sequence encodes CASSPRTGRNSPLHF.

The rearrangement uses TRBV5-6 and TRBJ1-1; no reliable D call. The CDR3 totals 15 residues. The germline CDR1 and CDR2 sequences are SGHDT and YYEEEE. V lost 3 bases and J 1 base, leaving 13 bases between the germline ends. The CDR3 loop reads CASSWSRLRNTEAFF. The CDR3 coding sequence is TGTGCCAGCAGCTGGTCCCGGCTCCGGAACACTGAAGCTTTCTTT.

The chain combines TRBV12-3 or TRBV12-4 with TRBJ2-4, with D uncertain. The V and J ends lost 2 bases and 7 bases respectively, with 15 bases between them. CDR3 size: 15 residues. The CDR3, as DNA: TGTGCCAGCAGTTTACAAGCTGAGTTGAGGAACATTCAGTACTTC. It encodes CASSLQAELRNIQYF.

CDR3 DNA: TGTGCCAGCAGTGACCGACTGGCATTCTACGAGCAGTACTTC. Protein: CASSDRLAFYEQYF. This chain joins TRBV6-1 and TRBJ2-7, with D unresolved. The CDR3 runs to 14 residues. Germline V lookup: CDR1 MNHNS, CDR2 SASEGT. Trimming left V 3 bases short and J 3 bases short, with 12 bases between.

The J gene is TRBJ2-5, the V gene TRBV11-2; weak D call: TRBD1 (6 bases). Germline CDR1 is SGHAT and CDR2 is FQNNGV. Trimming stripped 1 base from V and 5 bases from J, with 17 bases between. The CDR3 runs 16 residues. Here the CDR3 DNA reads TGTGCCAGCAGCTTAGGATTGGGGGCGCGTCGGGAGACCCAGTACTTC. The encoded protein is CASSLGLGARRETQYF.

This clonotype was seen a few times. V gene TRBV12-3 or TRBV12-4 combines with J gene TRBJ1-1; 7 bases fit TRBD1. The CDR3 has 15 residues. With V trimmed by 6 bases and J by 1 base, 8 bases remained unmatched. CDR3 sequence reads: CASSARTGGNTEAFF. DNA of the CDR3: TGTGCCAGCAGCGCACGGACAGGCGGGAACACTGAAGCTTTCTTT.

At least ten counts were recorded for this clonotype. This chain links TRBV5-1 with TRBJ2-3, with TRBD2 as a possible D gene (5 bases). The CDR3 extends over 14 amino acids. Germline V CDR1 and CDR2: SGHRS, YFSETQ. Between the trimmed V and J ends, which lost 4 bases and 8 bases, there was a span of 17 bases. Written as DNA, the CDR3 is TGCGCCAGCAGCAGCGCCGGGGTTGGCGGTACGCAGTATTTT. Its translation is CASSSAGVGGTQYF.